These 32 T cell receptor beta chains share one sample of origin, sequenced in a study of shared clonotypes between healthy human individuals. The naive CD8 population came from CD45RO-negative cells selected for CCR7, without terminally differentiated effector memory CD45RA+ cells. Produced via immunoSEQ multiplex PCR; TCRdb's table is partial and in-frame only. The sample has fewer than 1 million clones, about 96% seen once. Sequencing used naive CD8+ T cells sorted from blood. The receptors shown here come from a man aged 30-40 years in good health.

V gene TRBV28 combines with J gene TRBJ2-1; 7 bases are shared with TRBD2. This CDR3 region has 15 residues. In germline, CDR1 is MDHEN, CDR2 SYDVKM. Trimming cost V 7 bases and J 4 bases; bases outside gene matches: 10. The CDR3 is CASNSRENRYNEQFF. CDR3 bases: TGTGCCAGCAACTCGCGGGAGAACAGATACAATGAGCAGTTCTTC.

J is TRBJ2-1 and V is TRBV5-1; 11 bases are shared with TRBD2. J lost 5 bases, V lost 4 bases, and 8 bases had no gene match. This CDR3 spans 16 amino acids. Germline assignment: CDR1 SGHRS and CDR2 YFSETQ. CDR3 protein: CASSSTPGLADNEQFF. The CDR3 DNA reads TGCGCCAGCAGCAGTACACCGGGACTAGCGGACAATGAGCAGTTCTTC. Using reference TRBV5-1 and TRBJ2-1 for the parts outside the CDR3, the full variable domain is KAGVTQTPRYLIKTRGQQVTLSCSPISGHRSVSWYQQTPGQGLQFLFEYFSETQRNKGNFPGRFSGRQFSNSRSEMNVSTLELGDSALYLCASSSTPGLADNEQFFGPGTRLTVL.

The gene calls are TRBV5-1 and TRBJ2-5; TRBD2 aligns across 14 bases. CDR1 and CDR2 from the germline V gene are SGHRS and YFSETQ. The CDR3 runs to 17 residues. V was clipped by 3 bases and J by 5 bases; unmatched bases: 9. The CDR3 bases are TGCGCCAGCAGCTCTCGACTAGCGGGAGGGCCTGGGGAGACCCAGTACTTC. Amino acids: CASSSRLAGGPGETQYF. Using reference TRBV5-1 and TRBJ2-5 for the parts outside the CDR3, the full variable domain is KAGVTQTPRYLIKTRGQQVTLSCSPISGHRSVSWYQQTPGQGLQFLFEYFSETQRNKGNFPGRFSGRQFSNSRSEMNVSTLELGDSALYLCASSSRLAGGPGETQYFGPGTRLLVL.

This clone was found once. The V gene is TRBV7-8, the J gene TRBJ2-1; 14 nucleotides align to TRBD2. The germline CDR1 and CDR2 sequences are SGHVS and FQNEAQ. V was clipped by 3 bases and J by 3 bases; unmatched bases: 1. The CDR3 consists of 16 residues. The CDR3 reads CASSLGLAGDYNEQFF. CDR3 DNA sequence: TGTGCCAGCAGCTTGGGACTAGCGGGAGACTACAATGAGCAGTTCTTC.

This rearrangement joins TRBV7-8 to TRBJ2-7; D is unclear. CDR1 is SGHVS and CDR2 is FQNEAQ in the germline V gene. V lost 1 base to trimming and J lost 5 bases, with 6 bases between them. The CDR3 contains 12 residues. This CDR3 is CASSLVTDEQYF. CDR3 bases: TGTGCCAGCAGCTTAGTAACGGACGAGCAGTACTTC.

This chain connects TRBV14 to TRBJ2-7, with D hard to call. Germline-derived CDR1 and CDR2 are SGHDN and FVKESK. The CDR3 length is 14 residues. V was cut by 1 base and J by 4 bases, with 11 bases left in between. The DNA for the CDR3 is TGTGCCAGCAGCCAAGTCTTGAGTAGATACGAGCAGTACTTC. Translating it yields CASSQVLSRYEQYF.

The chain combines TRBV28 with TRBJ2-7, with TRBD1 matching 7 bases. Unmatched junction bases numbered 6, after V lost 8 bases and J lost 2 bases. This CDR3 is 13 amino acids long. Germline values: CDR1 MDHEN, CDR2 SYDVKM. Here the CDR3 reads CASGLQGAYEQYF. CDR3 DNA: TGTGCCAGCGGGTTGCAGGGGGCCTACGAGCAGTACTTC.

The V and J genes are TRBV7-9 and TRBJ2-1; D is tentatively TRBD1 or TRBD2 (6 bases each). The CDR3 contains 12 residues. V was shortened by 1 base and J by 12 bases, with 10 bases between the two germline ends. Germline CDR1 SEHNR, CDR2 FQNEAQ (reference sequence). The CDR3 DNA sequence: TGTGCCAGCAGCTTAGAAGGGGGGCGGCAGTTCTTC. This encodes CASSLEGGRQFF. The whole variable domain, remainder taken from reference TRBV7-9 and TRBJ2-1, is DTGVSQNPRHKITKRGQNVTFRCDPISEHNRLYWYRQTLGQGPEFLTYFQNEAQLEKSRLLSDRFSAERPKGSFSTLEIQRTEQGDSAMYLCASSLEGGRQFFGPGTRLTVL.

The chain has TRBV5-1 and TRBJ2-1; TRBD1 aligns across 8 bases. The junction had 1 base not matched to a gene; V was cut back by 1 base and J by 7 bases. The germline CDR1 and CDR2 sequences are SGHRS and YFSETQ. The CDR3 spans 13 residues. CDR3 nucleotide sequence: TGCGCCAGCAGCTTGACAGGGGGTAATGAGCAGTTCTTC. This sequence encodes CASSLTGGNEQFF.

Concerning this clone itself: Other DNA sequences in the sample encode the same CDR3. The chain employs TRBV27 and TRBJ1-5, with D unresolved. This CDR3 contains 12 residues. V lost 3 bases to trimming and J lost 4 bases, with 4 bases between them. Germline CDR1 and CDR2: MNHEY and SMNVEV (reference sequence). The CDR3 is CASSFPNQPQHF. The CDR3 coding sequence is TGTGCCAGCAGTTTCCCGAATCAGCCCCAGCATTTT.

The rearrangement uses TRBV27 and TRBJ2-7, with unresolved D. Trimming took 2 bases from V and 4 from J, leaving 12 bases between them. Germline V gene lookup returns CDR1 MNHEY and CDR2 SMNVEV (reference sequence). The CDR3 runs 14 residues. The CDR3 DNA is TGTGCCAGCAGTTTAACCTCTCAACCATACGAGCAGTACTTC. Protein product: CASSLTSQPYEQYF.

This clone has a single count. The rearrangement joins TRBV9 to TRBJ2-3, with TRBD2 as a possible D gene (6 bases). This CDR3 comprises 16 residues. In germline, CDR1 is SGDLS, CDR2 YYNGEE. Trimming left V 4 bases short and J 4 bases short, with 19 bases between. The CDR3 loop is CASSISGSLASDTQYF. The CDR3 DNA reads TGTGCCAGCAGCATTAGTGGTTCCCTAGCGTCAGATACGCAGTATTTT.

The chain has TRBV7-9 and TRBJ2-5, with 8 bases fitting TRBD1. Looked up from germline, CDR1 is SEHNR and CDR2 is FQNEAQ (reference sequence). Losses at the gene ends were 1 base for V and 4 bases for J; bases not matched to a gene: 5. The CDR3 loop spans 15 amino acids. The CDR3: CASSLGPGTGETQYF. DNA for the CDR3: TGTGCCAGCAGCTTAGGTCCAGGGACAGGAGAGACCCAGTACTTC.

The sample holds one count of this clone. The rearrangement links TRBV27 to TRBJ2-3, with D tentatively TRBD1 or TRBD2 (5 bases each). The ends were cut back, 5 bases at V and 0 bases at J, with 9 bases in the middle. The CDR3 consists of 14 residues. Germline lookup yields CDR1 MNHEY and CDR2 SMNVEV (reference sequence). Here the CDR3 reads CASSPGTSTDTQYF. The CDR3 region has the DNA TGTGCCAGCAGTCCCGGGACGAGCACAGATACGCAGTATTTT.

The V and J genes are TRBV14 and TRBJ2-7; either TRBD1 or TRBD2 may fit D (5 bases each). The ends were cut back, 4 bases at V and 6 bases at J, with 13 bases in the middle. Germline CDR1 is SGHDN and CDR2 is FVKESK. The CDR3 contains 13 residues. In nucleotides, the CDR3 is TGTGCCAGCAGCCCCGGGAACAGGATCGAGCAGTACTTC. Its translation is CASSPGNRIEQYF.

This clone was counted once. This chain links TRBV7-6 with TRBJ2-2; 10 positions match TRBD1. The CDR3 has 15 amino acids. The V and J ends lost 4 bases and 7 bases, in that order; junction bases with no gene match: 6. From germline, CDR1 is SGHVS and CDR2 FNYEAQ. The CDR3 nucleotides read TGTGCCAGCAGCTCCCGGGACAGGGGTGACGGGGAGCTGTTTTTT. It is translated as CASSSRDRGDGELFF.

The genes are TRBV14 and TRBJ2-1, with 8 bases fitting TRBD2. V lost 4 bases and J lost 12; bases outside the gene matches: 8. The CDR3 has 13 amino acids. The V gene's germline CDR1 is SGHDN and CDR2 FVKESK. CDR3 bases: TGTGCCAGCAGCCCTGGACTAGCTGTCTGGCAGTTCTTC. Translation: CASSPGLAVWQFF.

V usage is TRBV15 and J usage is TRBJ2-3, with no clear D. CDR3 length equals 13 residues. Germline V gene sequence: CDR1 LNHNV, CDR2 YYDKDF (reference sequence). V was pared by 5 bases and J by 1 base, with 7 bases between. CDR3 DNA sequence: TGTGCCACCAGCCATGGACGCACAGATACGCAGTATTTT. This gives the protein CATSHGRTDTQYF.

Concerning this clone: Within the sample, other DNA sequences also encode this same CDR3. V is TRBV27 and J is TRBJ2-7; possibly TRBD2 for D (5 bases). This CDR3 contains 13 residues. CDR1 and CDR2 from the germline V gene are MNHEY and SMNVEV (reference sequence). V gave up 1 base and J gave up 4 bases, with 8 bases separating them. CDR3 residues: CASSLFGGYEQYF. The CDR3 nucleotides are TGTGCCAGCAGTTTATTTGGCGGGTACGAGCAGTACTTC.

In the case of this clone: This sample includes further DNA sequences coding for the same CDR3. The V and J genes are TRBV27 and TRBJ2-7, with 7 nucleotides matching TRBD1. This CDR3 has 14 amino acids. Per the germline V gene, CDR1 is MNHEY and CDR2 is SMNVEV (reference sequence). Trimming at V came to 3 bases and at J to 2 bases, leaving 4 bases not matched to a gene. The CDR3 region is CASSFSRGTYEQYF. The CDR3 DNA reads TGTGCCAGCAGTTTCTCCAGGGGGACCTACGAGCAGTACTTC.

As regards this clone: The same CDR3 also results from other DNA sequences found in this sample. The CDR3 loop is CASSQASGTDTQYF. The CDR3 DNA follows: TGCGCCAGCAGCCAAGCATCCGGCACAGATACGCAGTATTTT. V gene TRBV4-3 combines with J gene TRBJ2-3; D ambiguous. The CDR3 contains 14 residues. Germline V CDR1 and CDR2: LGHNA, YSLEER. The V end lost 1 base, the J end lost 1 base, and 6 bases lay between the germline ends.

Worth noting for this clone: This sample includes further DNA sequences coding for the same CDR3. This chain connects TRBV7-9 to TRBJ2-7; D remains unclear. The CDR3 is 12 residues long. The V and J ends lost 0 bases and 5 bases respectively, with 5 bases between them. CDR1 and CDR2 from the germline V gene are SEHNR and FQNEAQ (reference sequence). CDR3 nucleotides: TGTGCCAGCAGCTTAGCTTGGGACGAGCAGTACTTC. Translation: CASSLAWDEQYF.

The chain has TRBV27 and TRBJ2-6; D is possibly TRBD1 (5 bases). Trimming shortened V by 7 bases and J by 0 bases, and 16 bases separated the two germline ends. This CDR3 region has 17 residues. Germline lookup yields CDR1 MNHEY and CDR2 SMNVEV (reference sequence). CDR3 region: CASTTGFVPSGANVLTF. DNA for the CDR3: TGTGCCAGCACCACAGGTTTTGTACCCTCTGGGGCCAACGTCCTGACTTTC.

The chain combines TRBV30 with TRBJ1-2; D gene unclear. CDR1 and CDR2 (germline): GTSNPN, SVGIG (reference sequence). The length of the CDR3 is 12 residues. Trimming stripped 4 bases from V and 6 bases from J, with 12 bases between. The CDR3 DNA follows: TGTGCCTGGAAAGAGGAATTGCATGGCTACACCTTC. It codes for CAWKEELHGYTF.

This clone has just one count. The CDR3: CASSPFVLAGVGDTQYF. The DNA for the CDR3 is TGTGCCAGCAGCCCTTTCGTGCTAGCGGGAGTCGGTGATACGCAGTATTTT. The chain carries TRBV9 and TRBJ2-3, with 10 bases aligning to TRBD2. J gave up 6 bases and V 4 bases, and 14 bases lay outside the gene matches. The length of the CDR3 is 17 residues. CDR1 and CDR2 from the germline V gene are SGDLS and YYNGEE.

Worth noting for this clone: The same CDR3 also results from other DNA sequences found in this sample. V gene TRBV5-1 combines with J gene TRBJ2-5, with 7 positions matching TRBD1. V trimming: 0 bases; J trimming: 2 bases; junction bases outside the gene matches: 1. Germline values: CDR1 SGHRS, CDR2 YFSETQ. CDR3 length: 14 amino acids. The CDR3 here is CASSLGDSQETQYF. In nucleotides, the CDR3 is TGCGCCAGCAGCTTGGGGGACAGTCAAGAGACCCAGTACTTC.

The chain's CDR3 is CASSSGTGGLDEQFF. DNA for the CDR3: TGTGCCAGCAGCTCCGGGACAGGGGGACTCGATGAGCAGTTCTTC. V and J are TRBV7-6 and TRBJ2-1, with 11 bases identical to TRBD1. The CDR3 runs to 15 residues. The J segment lost 8 bases and the V segment lost 4 bases, leaving 7 bases of the junction unmatched. Germline V lookup: CDR1 SGHVS, CDR2 FNYEAQ.

J is TRBJ2-1 and V is TRBV27; 8 nucleotides agree with TRBD1. The germline gives CDR1 MNHEY, CDR2 SMNVEV (reference sequence). Unmatched junction bases numbered 17, after V lost 5 bases and J lost 5 bases. The CDR3 runs 18 residues. This CDR3 is CASSTSQGAGDQDNEQFF. CDR3 nucleotide sequence: TGTGCCAGCAGTACATCCCAGGGGGCAGGGGACCAGGACAATGAGCAGTTCTTC.

J is TRBJ2-5 and V is TRBV13, with unresolved D. The CDR3 consists of 13 residues. Germline V gene sequence: CDR1 PRHDT, CDR2 FYEKMQ (reference sequence). The V end was cut by 1 base, the J end by 0 bases, with 3 bases between. The CDR3 protein is CASSLDYQETQYF. CDR3 coding DNA: TGTGCCAGCAGCTTAGACTACCAAGAGACCCAGTACTTC.

The chain employs TRBV4-1 and TRBJ2-7; the match to TRBD2 covers 15 bases. The CDR3 extends over 16 amino acids. Germline trimming cut 3 bases from V and 4 bases from J; bases unmatched to any gene: 4. Germline CDR1 reads MGHRA; CDR2 reads YSYEKL. The CDR3: CASSQGLAGGIYEQYF. CDR3 coding DNA: TGCGCCAGCAGCCAGGGACTAGCGGGAGGAATTTACGAGCAGTACTTC.

J is TRBJ1-2 and V is TRBV4-3; no reliable D call. The CDR3 totals 15 residues. CDR1 LGHNA and CDR2 YSLEER come from the germline V gene. V was pared by 0 bases and J by 2 bases, with 10 bases between. CDR3 DNA: TGCGCCAGCAGCCAAGATATGGGCAGGAACTATGGCTACACCTTC. Translated, it gives CASSQDMGRNYGYTF.

This chain links TRBV9 with TRBJ2-7; the match to TRBD1 covers 7 bases. The CDR3 is 15 residues long. V shed 0 bases and J 3 bases; nucleotides not matched to a gene: 6. Germline V CDR1 and CDR2: SGDLS, YYNGEE. The CDR3 loop is CASSVEGTELYEQYF. The DNA for the CDR3 is TGTGCCAGCAGCGTAGAAGGGACAGAGCTCTACGAGCAGTACTTC.